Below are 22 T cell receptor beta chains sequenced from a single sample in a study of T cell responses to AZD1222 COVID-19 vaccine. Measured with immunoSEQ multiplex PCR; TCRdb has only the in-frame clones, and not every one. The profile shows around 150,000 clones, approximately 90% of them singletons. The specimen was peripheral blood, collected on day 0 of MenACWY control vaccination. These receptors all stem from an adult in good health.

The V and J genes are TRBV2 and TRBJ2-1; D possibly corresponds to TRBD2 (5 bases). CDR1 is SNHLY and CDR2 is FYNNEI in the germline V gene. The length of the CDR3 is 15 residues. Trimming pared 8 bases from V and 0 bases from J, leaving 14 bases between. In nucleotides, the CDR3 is TGTGCCAGCTCTAGGGAGAGTAGCTCCTACAATGAGCAGTTCTTC. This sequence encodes CASSRESSSYNEQFF.

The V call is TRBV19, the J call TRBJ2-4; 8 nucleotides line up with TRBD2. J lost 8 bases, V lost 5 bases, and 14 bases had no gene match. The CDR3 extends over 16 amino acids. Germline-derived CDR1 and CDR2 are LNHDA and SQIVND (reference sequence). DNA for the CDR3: TGTGCCAGTAGTCAAGGGGTCGGGAGGGGGAATGACATTCAGTACTTC. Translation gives CASSQGVGRGNDIQYF.

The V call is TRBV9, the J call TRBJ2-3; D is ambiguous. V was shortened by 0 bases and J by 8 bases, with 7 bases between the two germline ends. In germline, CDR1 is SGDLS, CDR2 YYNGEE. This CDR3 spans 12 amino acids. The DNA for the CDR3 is TGTGCCAGCAGCGTAGATCAAAGTACGCAGTATTTT. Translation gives CASSVDQSTQYF.

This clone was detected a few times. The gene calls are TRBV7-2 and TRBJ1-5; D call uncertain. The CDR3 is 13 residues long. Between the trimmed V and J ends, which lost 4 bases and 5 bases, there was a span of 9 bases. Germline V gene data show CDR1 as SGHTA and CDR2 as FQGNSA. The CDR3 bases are TGTGCCAGCAGCTATGGACGTTATCAGCCCCAGCATTTT. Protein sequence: CASSYGRYQPQHF.

The CDR3 loop is CASSLSGRAINEQFF. For the CDR3, the DNA is TGTGCCAGCAGTCTAAGCGGGAGGGCCATAAATGAGCAGTTCTTC. This sequence joins TRBV7-9 and TRBJ2-1; TRBD2 matches at 10 bases. Trimming cost V 6 bases and J 7 bases; bases outside gene matches: 9. The CDR3 spans 15 residues. CDR1 is SEHNR, CDR2 FQNEAQ, per germline (reference sequence). The full variable domain, its missing parts supplied by reference TRBV7-9 and TRBJ2-1, is DTGVSQNPRHKITKRGQNVTFRCDPISEHNRLYWYRQTLGQGPEFLTYFQNEAQLEKSRLLSDRFSAERPKGSFSTLEIQRTEQGDSAMYLCASSLSGRAINEQFFGPGTRLTVL.

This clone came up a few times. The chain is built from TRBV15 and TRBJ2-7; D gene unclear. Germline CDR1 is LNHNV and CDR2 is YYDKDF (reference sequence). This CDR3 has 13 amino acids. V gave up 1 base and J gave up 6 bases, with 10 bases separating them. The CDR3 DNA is TGTGCCACCAGCAGAGGCCAATTTGGCGAGCAGTACTTC. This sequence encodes CATSRGQFGEQYF.

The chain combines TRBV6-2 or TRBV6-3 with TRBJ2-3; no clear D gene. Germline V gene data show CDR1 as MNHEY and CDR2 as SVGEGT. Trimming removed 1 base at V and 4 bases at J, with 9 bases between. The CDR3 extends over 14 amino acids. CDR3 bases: TGTGCCAGCAGTTACTATAACGTGCCAGATACGCAGTATTTT. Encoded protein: CASSYYNVPDTQYF.

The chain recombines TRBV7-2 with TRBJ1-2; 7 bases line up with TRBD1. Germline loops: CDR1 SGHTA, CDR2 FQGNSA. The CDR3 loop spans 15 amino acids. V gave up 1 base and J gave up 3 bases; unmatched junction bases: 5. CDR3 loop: CASSLVGRGDYGYTF. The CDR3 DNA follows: TGTGCCAGCAGCTTAGTGGGCAGGGGGGACTATGGCTACACCTTC.

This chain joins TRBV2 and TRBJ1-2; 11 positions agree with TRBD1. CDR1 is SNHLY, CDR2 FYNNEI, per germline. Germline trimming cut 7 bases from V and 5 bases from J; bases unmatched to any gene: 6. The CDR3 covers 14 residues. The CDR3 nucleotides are TGTGCCAGCACCGGACAGGGGGCGCCTTATGGCTACACCTTC. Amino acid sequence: CASTGQGAPYGYTF.

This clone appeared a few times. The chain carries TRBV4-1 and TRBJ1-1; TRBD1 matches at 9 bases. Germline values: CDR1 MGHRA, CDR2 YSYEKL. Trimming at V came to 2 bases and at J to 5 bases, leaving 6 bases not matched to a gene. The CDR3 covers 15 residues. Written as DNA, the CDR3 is TGCGCCAGCAGCCAATTGACAGGGGGGGGGACTGAAGCTTTCTTT. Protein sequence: CASSQLTGGGTEAFF.

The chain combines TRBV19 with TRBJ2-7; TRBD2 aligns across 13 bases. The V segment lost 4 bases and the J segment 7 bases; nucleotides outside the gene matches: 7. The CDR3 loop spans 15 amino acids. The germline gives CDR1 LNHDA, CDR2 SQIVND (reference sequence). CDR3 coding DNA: TGTGCCAGTAGTAGGGAGACTAGCGGGAGGAGGGAGCAGTACTTC. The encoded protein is CASSRETSGRREQYF. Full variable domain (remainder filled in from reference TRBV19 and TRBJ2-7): DGGITQSPKYLFRKEGQNVTLSCEQNLNHDAMYWYRQDPGQGLRLIYYSQIVNDFQKGDIAEGYSVSREKKESFPLTVTSAQKNPTAFYLCASSRETSGRREQYFGPGTRLTVT.

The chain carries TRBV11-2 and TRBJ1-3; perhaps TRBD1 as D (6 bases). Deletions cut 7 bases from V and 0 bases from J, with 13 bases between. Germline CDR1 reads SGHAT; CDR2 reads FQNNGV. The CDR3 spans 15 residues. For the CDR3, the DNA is TGTGCCAGCACCAGAGGAGGGGGCTCTGGAAACACCATATATTTT. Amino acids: CASTRGGGSGNTIYF.

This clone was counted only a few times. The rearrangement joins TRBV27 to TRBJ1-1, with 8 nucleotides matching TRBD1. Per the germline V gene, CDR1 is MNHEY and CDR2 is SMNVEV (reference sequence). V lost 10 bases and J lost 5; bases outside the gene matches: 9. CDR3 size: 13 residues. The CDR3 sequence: CATQDRVRTEAFF. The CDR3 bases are TGTGCCACCCAGGACAGGGTAAGAACTGAAGCTTTCTTT.

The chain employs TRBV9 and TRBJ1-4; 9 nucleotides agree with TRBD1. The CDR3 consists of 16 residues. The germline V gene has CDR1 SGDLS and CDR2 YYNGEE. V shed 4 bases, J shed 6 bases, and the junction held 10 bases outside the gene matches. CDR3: CASSSSRDRDDEKLFF. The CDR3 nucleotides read TGTGCCAGCAGCTCCTCGCGGGACAGGGACGATGAAAAACTGTTTTTT.

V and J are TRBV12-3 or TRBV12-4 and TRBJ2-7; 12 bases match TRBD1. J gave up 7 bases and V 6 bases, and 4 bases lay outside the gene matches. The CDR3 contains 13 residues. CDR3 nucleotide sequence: TGTGCCAGCAGGGGACAGGGGGCTAAAGAGCAGTACTTC. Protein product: CASRGQGAKEQYF.

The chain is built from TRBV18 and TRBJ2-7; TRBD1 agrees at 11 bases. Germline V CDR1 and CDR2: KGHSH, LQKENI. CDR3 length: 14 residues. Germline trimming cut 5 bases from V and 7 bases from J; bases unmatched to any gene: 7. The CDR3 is CASSETGTGGEQYF. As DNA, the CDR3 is TGTGCCAGCTCAGAAACCGGGACAGGGGGAGAGCAGTACTTC.

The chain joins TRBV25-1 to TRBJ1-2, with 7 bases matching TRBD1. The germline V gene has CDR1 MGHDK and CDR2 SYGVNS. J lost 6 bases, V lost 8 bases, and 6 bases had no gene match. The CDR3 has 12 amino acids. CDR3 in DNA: TGTGCCAGCCGACAGGGTTGGGATGGCTACACCTTC. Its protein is CASRQGWDGYTF.

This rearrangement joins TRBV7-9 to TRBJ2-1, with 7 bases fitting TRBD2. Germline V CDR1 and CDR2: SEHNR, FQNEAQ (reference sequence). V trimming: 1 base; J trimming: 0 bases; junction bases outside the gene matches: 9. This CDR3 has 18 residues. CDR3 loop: CASSLVGGGRGSYNEQFF. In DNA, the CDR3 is TGTGCCAGCAGCTTAGTGGGAGGAGGGAGGGGCTCCTACAATGAGCAGTTCTTC.

For the CDR3, the DNA is TGTGCCAGCAGTCGGCAGGCTTTCCCTAGCACAGATACGCAGTATTTT. Protein sequence: CASSRQAFPSTDTQYF. The V and J genes are TRBV28 and TRBJ2-3; D remains ambiguous. V was shortened by 5 bases and J by 0 bases, with 15 bases between the two germline ends. This CDR3 spans 16 amino acids. Germline values: CDR1 MDHEN, CDR2 SYDVKM.

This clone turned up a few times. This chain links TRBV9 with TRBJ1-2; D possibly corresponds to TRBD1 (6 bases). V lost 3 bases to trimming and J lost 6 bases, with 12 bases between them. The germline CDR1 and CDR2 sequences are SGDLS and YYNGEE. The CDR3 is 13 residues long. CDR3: CASSGGRRDGYTF. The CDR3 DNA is TGTGCCAGCAGCGGGGGGCGTAGAGATGGCTACACCTTC.

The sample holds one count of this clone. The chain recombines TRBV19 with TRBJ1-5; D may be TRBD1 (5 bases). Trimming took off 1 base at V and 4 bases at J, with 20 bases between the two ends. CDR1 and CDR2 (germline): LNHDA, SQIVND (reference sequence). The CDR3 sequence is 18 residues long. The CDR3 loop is CASSIGPPGLLLNQPQHF. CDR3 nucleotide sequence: TGTGCCAGTAGTATAGGCCCGCCGGGACTTCTCCTTAATCAGCCCCAGCATTTT.

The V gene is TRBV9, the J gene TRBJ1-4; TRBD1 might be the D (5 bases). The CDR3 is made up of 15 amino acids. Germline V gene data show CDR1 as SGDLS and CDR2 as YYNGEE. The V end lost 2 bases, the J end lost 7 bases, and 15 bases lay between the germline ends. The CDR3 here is CASSVSSGTGEKLFF. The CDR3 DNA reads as TGTGCCAGCAGCGTGAGTTCGGGGACTGGTGAAAAACTGTTTTTT.